This T cell receptor (beta chain) was sequenced during a study of T cell repertoires in cytomegalovirus infection. A single record per CDR3 protein comes from TCRdb applying MiXCR to the reads. The repertoire holds under 200,000 distinct CDR3 sequences, with roughly 9.8% as singletons. The CDR3 contains 14 residues. Germline-derived CDR1 and CDR2 are GTSNPN and SVGIG (reference sequence). The V segment lost 3 bases and the J segment 3 bases; nucleotides outside the gene matches: 7. This clonotype was detected a few times. The receptor comes from a human donor in good health (CMV status not recorded). Some clones in this sample may be carry-over from other donors' samples. The material sequenced was PBMCs. This chain uses TRBV30 with TRBJ1-2; 7 bases fit TRBD1. The CDR3 nucleotides are TGTGCCTGGAGCCCGGGACAGTCATACTATGGCTACACCTTC. Its protein is CAWSPGQSYYGYTF. The full variable domain, its missing parts supplied by reference TRBV30 and TRBJ1-2, is SQTIHQWPATLVQPVGSPLSLECTVEGTSNPNLYWYRQAAGRGLQLLFYSVGIGQISSEVPQNLSASRPQDRQFILSSKKLLLSDSGFYLCAWSPGQSYYGYTFGSGTRLTVV.